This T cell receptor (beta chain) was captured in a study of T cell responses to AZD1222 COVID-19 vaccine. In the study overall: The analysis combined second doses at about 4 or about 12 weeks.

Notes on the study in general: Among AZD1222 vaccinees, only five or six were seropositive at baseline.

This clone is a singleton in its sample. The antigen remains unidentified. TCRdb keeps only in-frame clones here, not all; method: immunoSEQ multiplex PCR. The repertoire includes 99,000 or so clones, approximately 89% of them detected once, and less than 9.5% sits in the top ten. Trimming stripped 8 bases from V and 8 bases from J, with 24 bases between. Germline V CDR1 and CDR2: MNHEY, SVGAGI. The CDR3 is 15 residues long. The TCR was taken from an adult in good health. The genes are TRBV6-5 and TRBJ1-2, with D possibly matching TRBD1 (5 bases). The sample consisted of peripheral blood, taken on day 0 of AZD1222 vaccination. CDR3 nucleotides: TGTGCCAGCCTGGAGGCGGGGCCATTAGAGGGAGGCTACACCTTC. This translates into CASLEAGPLEGGYTF.